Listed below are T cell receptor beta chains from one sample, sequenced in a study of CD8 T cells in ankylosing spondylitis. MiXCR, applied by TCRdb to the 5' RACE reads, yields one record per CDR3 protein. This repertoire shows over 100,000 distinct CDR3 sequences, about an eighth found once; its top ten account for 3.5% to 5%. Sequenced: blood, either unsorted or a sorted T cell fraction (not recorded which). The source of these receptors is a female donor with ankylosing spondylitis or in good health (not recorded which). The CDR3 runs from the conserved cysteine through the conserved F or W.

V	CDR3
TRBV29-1	CSVEGPNQPQHF
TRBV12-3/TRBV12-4	CASSRASGSSGELFF
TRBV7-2	CASSLGGTRLYEQYF
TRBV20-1	CSARGDSGSYEQYF
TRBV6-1	CASSLTGQGAGTEAFF
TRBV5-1	CASSLLITGDRHGYTF
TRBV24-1	CATSDRTPNNEQFF
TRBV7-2	CASRVAGLSYEQYF
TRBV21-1	CASSKVRDSYTEAFF
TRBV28	CASKGYTEAFF
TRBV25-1	CASSWRRGPTGELFF
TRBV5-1	CASSLGYSTEAFF
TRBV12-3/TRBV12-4	CASRPDTNNSPLHF
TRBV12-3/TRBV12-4	CASTLPSSYSYNEQFF
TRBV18	CASSPSGGGTEAFF
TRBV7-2	CASSFRRSYTEAFF
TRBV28	CASKLRDTYYGYAF
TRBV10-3	CAISDPGISGNTIYF
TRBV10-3	CAIRVAGGPSAGELFF
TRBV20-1	CSAAGQGDDEQYF
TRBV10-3	CAINPAPGTEAFF
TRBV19	CASSAREGADTQYF
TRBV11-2	CAGSRQSISSYNEQFF
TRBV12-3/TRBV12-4	CASSRDPGQGAWGYTF
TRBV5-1	CANGEYEQFF
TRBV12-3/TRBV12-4	CASSWGQHQPQHF
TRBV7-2	CASSLGRTGELFF
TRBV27	CASSLSWMSGDEQFF
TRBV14	CASSQGGSRETQYF
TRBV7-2	CASSLSVRGYQPQHF
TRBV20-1	CSASLQPSYNEQFF
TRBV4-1	CASSPSTIQWGDTQHF
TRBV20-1	CSASRDSQNTGELFF
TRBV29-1	CSLQTSAQETQYF
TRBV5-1	CASSLAERGEQFF
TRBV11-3	CASNSGASSTDTQYF
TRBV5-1	CASSGGTGKADTQYF
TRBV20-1	CSARTGILSGNTIYF
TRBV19	CASSKQRNQPQHF
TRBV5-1	CASGGEVSTEAFF
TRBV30	CAWETAEGSPLHF
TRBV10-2	CASSPGHSQETQYF
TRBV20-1	CIYLRPGANVLTF
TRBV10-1	CASGQQASYEQYF
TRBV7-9	CASSRTVAGGPVHEQFF
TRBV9	CASSEGWGTYNEQFF
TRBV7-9	CASVSGSSYGYTF
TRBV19	CASSTGLAGGRNEQYF